Below are 32 T cell receptor beta chains sequenced from a single sample in a study of blood T cells in healthy people across ages. A second PCR, run for roughly 7 to 11 cycles, used a sample-barcoded 5' primer plus a J-beta primer mix. TCRdb re-derived calls from the 5' RACE reads in MiXCR, one entry per CDR3 protein. The table shows 1.5 million to 2 million distinct CDR3 sequences, with about 50% occurring only once. Sequencing was performed on blood. The origin of the receptors is a middle-aged woman in good health.

This chain joins TRBV10-3 and TRBJ2-3; 14 positions agree with TRBD2. Germline trimming cut 3 bases from V and 6 bases from J; bases unmatched to any gene: 8. The CDR3 contains 17 residues. CDR1 and CDR2 from the germline V gene are ENHRY and SYGVKD. CDR3 sequence reads: CAISDPGLAGGGDTQYF. The CDR3 DNA sequence: TGTGCCATCAGTGATCCCGGACTAGCGGGGGGAGGTGATACGCAGTATTTT.

The chain combines TRBV5-1 with TRBJ2-1; D tentatively fits TRBD1 or TRBD2 (5 bases each). V dropped 5 bases and J dropped 3 bases, with 24 bases sitting between them. Germline values: CDR1 SGHRS, CDR2 YFSETQ. CDR3 size: 18 residues. The CDR3 loop is CASSFKPIRDGHYNEQFF. The CDR3 DNA follows: TGCGCCAGCAGTTTCAAACCGATCCGGGACGGACACTACAATGAGCAGTTCTTC.

The chain has TRBV28 and TRBJ2-3, with 8 bases lining up with TRBD1. There are 14 residues in the CDR3. In germline, CDR1 is MDHEN, CDR2 SYDVKM. The trim removed 11 bases at V and 9 bases at J, leaving 16 bases unmatched. CDR3 sequence reads: CAVRGQVTSGTQYF. In DNA, the CDR3 is TGTGCCGTTCGGGGACAGGTTACCTCAGGGACGCAGTATTTT.

Comment on this clonotype: A much larger clone lies one base from this, so it may be a read error. This sequence joins TRBV3-1 and TRBJ2-1, with 13 bases aligning to TRBD2. Germline V gene lookup returns CDR1 LGHDT and CDR2 YNNKEL (reference sequence). The CDR3 has 15 residues. Trimming at V came to 4 bases and at J to 13 bases, leaving 10 bases not matched to a gene. The CDR3 nucleotides read TGTGCCAGCAGCCGTGGACTAGCGGGGGAAGAGACCCAGTTCTTC. Protein product: CASSRGLAGEETQFF.

This chain joins TRBV4-2 and TRBJ2-5, with 13 bases that match TRBD2. V trimming: 0 bases; J trimming: 5 bases; junction bases outside the gene matches: 0. CDR1 and CDR2 from the germline V gene are LGHNA and YNFKEQ. The length of the CDR3 is 15 residues. The CDR3 DNA reads as TGTGCCAGCAGCCAAGAACTAGCGGGGGGGGAGACCCAGTACTTC. This translates into CASSQELAGGETQYF.

This clonotype was seen more than once but under ten times. V and J are TRBV6-6 and TRBJ1-2; 7 nucleotides agree with TRBD1. The CDR3 is made up of 14 amino acids. Germline CDR1 reads MNHNY; CDR2 reads SVGAGI (reference sequence). After removal of 2 bases from V and 4 bases from J, the junction contained 4 bases not matched to a gene. The CDR3 sequence: CASSYQGGTYGYTF. In DNA form, the CDR3 reads TGTGCCAGCAGTTACCAGGGGGGAACCTATGGCTACACCTTC.

This chain links TRBV19 with TRBJ2-3, with a weak D call TRBD2 (6 bases). Trimming took off 6 bases at V and 8 bases at J, with 12 bases between the two ends. CDR3 size: 12 residues. From germline, CDR1 is LNHDA and CDR2 SQIVND (reference sequence). The CDR3 DNA reads as TGTGCCAGTAGGACTAGGGAAGGTACGCAGTATTTT. Translating gives CASRTREGTQYF. Full variable domain (outside the CDR3, taken from reference TRBV19 and TRBJ2-3): DGGITQSPKYLFRKEGQNVTLSCEQNLNHDAMYWYRQDPGQGLRLIYYSQIVNDFQKGDIAEGYSVSREKKESFPLTVTSAQKNPTAFYLCASRTREGTQYFGPGTRLTVL.

The chain links TRBV7-2 to TRBJ1-6; TRBD1 matches 8 bases. The CDR3 has 16 residues. CDR1 and CDR2 (germline): SGHTA, FQGNSA. The trim removed 4 bases at V and 3 bases at J, leaving 5 bases unmatched. CDR3 region: CASSSGQGFYNSPLHF. The CDR3 DNA follows: TGTGCCAGCAGCTCAGGACAGGGCTTCTATAATTCACCCCTCCACTTT. The full variable domain, with the rest looked up from reference TRBV7-2 and TRBJ1-6, is GAGVSQSPSNKVTEKGKDVELRCDPISGHTALYWYRQSLGQGLEFLIYFQGNSAPDKSGLPSDRFSAERTGGSVSTLTIQRTQQEDSAVYLCASSSGQGFYNSPLHFGNGTRLTVT.

CDR3 protein: CASSFLAGGTTYNEQFF. The CDR3 nucleotides read TGTGCCAGCAGCTTTCTAGCGGGGGGGACGACTTACAATGAGCAGTTCTTC. The chain couples TRBV7-2 to TRBJ2-1; TRBD2 matches 12 bases. With V trimmed by 3 bases and J by 4 bases, 7 bases remained unmatched. CDR1 and CDR2 from the germline V gene are SGHTA and FQGNSA. The CDR3 has 17 residues.

The chain joins TRBV3-1 to TRBJ1-2; D uncertain. From germline, CDR1 is LGHDT and CDR2 YNNKEL (reference sequence). This CDR3 is built from 17 residues. V lost 0 bases, J lost 4 bases, and 18 bases lay in between. CDR3 region: CASSQEGQPKRSYGYTF. The CDR3 DNA sequence: TGTGCCAGCAGCCAAGAAGGGCAGCCCAAACGGTCCTATGGCTACACCTTC.

The rearrangement joins TRBV6-1 to TRBJ2-5; D tentatively fits TRBD1 or TRBD2 (6 bases each). Trimming took off 2 bases at V and 4 bases at J, with 17 bases between the two ends. The length of the CDR3 is 16 residues. CDR1 is MNHNS, CDR2 SASEGT, per germline. DNA for the CDR3: TGTGCCAGCAGTGAACTTGGGGGGACACCGGCAGAGACCCAGTACTTC. Translating it yields CASSELGGTPAETQYF.

This clonotype was detected only once. The chain links TRBV20-1 to TRBJ2-5; D is possibly TRBD1 (5 bases). This CDR3 comprises 13 residues. Deletions cut 6 bases from V and 1 base from J, with 12 bases between. Germline CDR1 reads DFQATT; CDR2 reads SNEGSKA (reference sequence). CDR3 sequence reads: CSALSGFQETQYF. CDR3 DNA: TGCAGTGCGCTATCAGGGTTCCAAGAGACCCAGTACTTC.

This clonotype was recorded a few times. The chain recombines TRBV10-2 with TRBJ2-3, with D uncertain. CDR1 and CDR2 (germline): WSHSY, SAAADI. CDR3 length: 16 residues. Trimming left V 0 bases short and J 1 base short, with 11 bases between. As DNA, the CDR3 is TGCGCCAGCAGTGAGTCGAGTGGCGGTGGCACAGATACGCAGTATTTT. Its translation: CASSESSGGGTDTQYF.

The chain couples TRBV6-2 or TRBV6-3 to TRBJ1-5; perhaps TRBD1 as D (5 bases). Germline V gives CDR1 MNHEY, CDR2 SVGEGT. This CDR3 region has 12 residues. Trimming shortened V by 6 bases and J by 6 bases, and 9 bases separated the two germline ends. CDR3 bases: TGTGCCAGCAGGCAGGGAATTCAGCCCCAGCATTTT. Its protein is CASRQGIQPQHF.

J is TRBJ2-6 and V is TRBV6-5, with D perhaps TRBD1 or TRBD2 (5 bases each). This CDR3 contains 15 residues. CDR1 is MNHEY and CDR2 is SVGAGI in the germline V gene. V lost 5 bases, J lost 7 bases, and 15 bases lay in between. The CDR3 sequence: CASSTGTAAANVLTF. The CDR3 region has the DNA TGTGCCAGCAGTACTGGGACCGCTGCAGCCAACGTCCTGACTTTC.

This clonotype was counted between two and nine times. The chain employs TRBV20-1 and TRBJ2-1; 11 bases match TRBD2. V was clipped by 0 bases and J by 6 bases; unmatched bases: 13. This CDR3 region has 18 residues. Germline CDR1 and CDR2: DFQATT and SNEGSKA (reference sequence). The CDR3 coding sequence is TGCAGTGCTAGAGACTACTTAGCGGGGGGGCCGCAGGCCAATGAGCAGTTCTTC. As protein: CSARDYLAGGPQANEQFF.

Regarding this clonotype: Germline is not matched at one junction end, which may reflect a read error. The V call is TRBV27, the J call TRBJ2-1, with D possibly matching TRBD2 (5 bases). Germline V gene lookup returns CDR1 MNHEY and CDR2 SMNVEV (reference sequence). The CDR3 is 15 amino acids. CDR3 nucleotides: TGTGCCAGCAGTTTTGAGCGGCCCTCCGACAATGAGCAGTTCTTC. Residues: CASSFERPSDNEQFF.

This clonotype was seen a handful of times. The chain has TRBV20-1 and TRBJ2-3, with D possibly being TRBD1 (5 bases). The germline CDR1 and CDR2 sequences are DFQATT and SNEGSKA (reference sequence). Trimming cost V 1 base and J 3 bases, with 11 bases left between them. CDR3 size: 14 residues. The CDR3 bases are TGCAGTGCTAGAGCCGCTAGGGGAACAGATACGCAGTATTTT. It codes for CSARAARGTDTQYF.

V gene TRBV4-3 combines with J gene TRBJ1-1; a possible D gene is TRBD1 (5 bases). This CDR3 is 16 amino acids long. Trimming shortened V by 0 bases and J by 1 base, and 12 bases separated the two germline ends. CDR1 and CDR2 (germline): LGHNA, YSLEER. The DNA of the CDR3 is TGCGCCAGCAGCCAAGAATTTCAGGGTACGAACACTGAAGCTTTCTTT. This gives the protein CASSQEFQGTNTEAFF.

A few counts support this clonotype. V and J are TRBV7-9 and TRBJ2-6; D not certain. Germline CDR1 is SEHNR and CDR2 is FQNEAQ (reference sequence). This CDR3 is 16 amino acids long. Trimming pared 5 bases from V and 6 bases from J, leaving 17 bases between. CDR3 in DNA: TGTGCCAGCAGCAACCTGGTCCCCGCTGAGGCCAACGTCCTGACTTTC. This gives the protein CASSNLVPAEANVLTF.

The gene calls are TRBV7-9 and TRBJ2-3; a weak D match, TRBD2 (6 bases). This CDR3 has 15 amino acids. Trimming pared 4 bases from V and 2 bases from J, leaving 13 bases between. Germline lookup yields CDR1 SEHNR and CDR2 FQNEAQ (reference sequence). The CDR3 sequence is CASSSTRLYTDTQYF. CDR3 bases: TGTGCCAGCAGCTCGACTAGACTTTACACAGATACGCAGTATTTT. The full variable domain, completed using reference TRBV7-9 and TRBJ2-3, is DTGVSQNPRHKITKRGQNVTFRCDPISEHNRLYWYRQTLGQGPEFLTYFQNEAQLEKSRLLSDRFSAERPKGSFSTLEIQRTEQGDSAMYLCASSSTRLYTDTQYFGPGTRLTVL.

This clonotype was detected a few times. The V and J genes are TRBV7-9 and TRBJ2-7; perhaps D is TRBD1 or TRBD2 (5 bases each). V was pared by 6 bases and J by 3 bases, with 18 bases between. The CDR3 loop spans 15 amino acids. From germline, CDR1 is SEHNR and CDR2 FQNEAQ (reference sequence). The CDR3 loop reads CASSPPGWGSYEQYF. CDR3 DNA: TGTGCCAGCAGTCCTCCGGGGTGGGGGAGCTACGAGCAGTACTTC.

The chain has TRBV9 and TRBJ2-1; 15 bases line up with TRBD2. With V trimmed by 3 bases and J by 5 bases, 3 bases remained unmatched. CDR3 size: 16 residues. Germline V gene data show CDR1 as SGDLS and CDR2 as YYNGEE. CDR3 in amino acids: CASSARTSGGDNEQFF. CDR3 DNA: TGTGCCAGCAGCGCCCGGACTAGCGGGGGGGACAATGAGCAGTTCTTC. Drawing the rest from reference TRBV9 and TRBJ2-1, the complete variable domain is DSGVTQTPKHLITATGQRVTLRCSPRSGDLSVYWYQQSLDQGLQFLIQYYNGEERAKGNILERFSAQQFPDLHSELNLSSLELGDSALYFCASSARTSGGDNEQFFGPGTRLTVL.

The V gene is TRBV20-1, the J gene TRBJ1-5; D not resolved. The CDR3 totals 13 residues. V was clipped by 6 bases and J by 6 bases, with 15 bases between them. In germline, CDR1 is DFQATT, CDR2 SNEGSKA (reference sequence). The CDR3 loop reads CSANTDMGQPQHF. In DNA form, the CDR3 reads TGCAGTGCCAACACTGACATGGGTCAGCCCCAGCATTTT.

The CDR3 bases are TGCGCCAGCACTCAGGGGCCCCAAGAGACCCAGTACTTC. It encodes CASTQGPQETQYF. The chain carries TRBV5-1 and TRBJ2-5; D possibly corresponds to TRBD1 (6 bases). The CDR3 sequence is 13 residues long. The V gene lost 6 bases and the J gene lost 1 base, with 10 bases spanning the gap. Germline V lookup: CDR1 SGHRS, CDR2 YFSETQ. Full variable domain (remainder filled in from reference TRBV5-1 and TRBJ2-5): KAGVTQTPRYLIKTRGQQVTLSCSPISGHRSVSWYQQTPGQGLQFLFEYFSETQRNKGNFPGRFSGRQFSNSRSEMNVSTLELGDSALYLCASTQGPQETQYFGPGTRLLVL.

V usage is TRBV5-1 and J usage is TRBJ2-7; D possibly corresponds to TRBD1 (6 bases). CDR3 length equals 17 residues. From germline, CDR1 is SGHRS and CDR2 YFSETQ. V lost 8 bases to trimming and J lost 4 bases, with 28 bases between them. The CDR3 DNA reads as TGCGCCAGGAGCGGAACATCGACAGGTTGGGAAGGTTACGAGCAGTACTTC. Encoded protein: CARSGTSTGWEGYEQYF.

This clonotype was seen only a few times. The V and J genes are TRBV4-3 and TRBJ2-7; a weak D match, TRBD1 (5 bases). V was clipped by 1 base and J by 2 bases, with 15 bases between them. CDR1 is LGHNA and CDR2 is YSLEER in the germline V gene. This CDR3 is 16 amino acids long. CDR3 protein: CASSQGPTANTYEQYF. In DNA, the CDR3 is TGCGCCAGCAGCCAAGGGCCGACAGCAAACACCTACGAGCAGTACTTC.

This sequence joins TRBV15 and TRBJ2-3, with 11 nucleotides matching TRBD2. There are 16 residues in the CDR3. The V gene's germline CDR1 is LNHNV and CDR2 YYDKDF (reference sequence). Germline trimming cut 0 bases from V and 5 bases from J; bases unmatched to any gene: 4. This CDR3 reads CATSRDVAGGGDTQYF. In DNA form, the CDR3 reads TGTGCCACCAGCAGAGACGTAGCGGGGGGGGGAGATACGCAGTATTTT.

This clonotype was counted a single time. V gene TRBV5-5 combines with J gene TRBJ2-1; possible D gene TRBD2, 6 bases. The CDR3 runs to 14 residues. Germline CDR1 is SGHKS and CDR2 is YYEKEE (reference sequence). V shed 6 bases and J shed 5 bases, with 15 bases lying between them. The CDR3 region is CASTTGRRDNEQFF. CDR3 in DNA: TGTGCCAGCACCACTGGAAGGAGGGACAATGAGCAGTTCTTC.

The chain links TRBV24-1 to TRBJ2-7, with 10 bases identical to TRBD1. The CDR3 length is 18 residues. The germline V gene encodes CDR1 KGHDR and CDR2 SFDVKD. With V trimmed by 3 bases and J by 6 bases, 16 bases remained unmatched. CDR3 nucleotides: TGTGCCACCAGTGATCCACTACGTCCCGGGACAGGGGCCGGCGAGCAGTACTTC. The encoded protein is CATSDPLRPGTGAGEQYF.

The sample holds many counts of this clonotype. CDR3 nucleotides: TGTGCCAGCAGGCCACCGGGGGCCTACAATGAGCAGTTCTTC. As protein: CASRPPGAYNEQFF. The chain uses TRBV12-3 or TRBV12-4 and TRBJ2-1; D might be TRBD2 (6 bases). Trimming stripped 6 bases from V and 2 bases from J, with 11 bases between. The CDR3 loop spans 14 amino acids.

The V gene is TRBV4-3, the J gene TRBJ2-1; TRBD2 is a possible D gene (6 bases). The V end was cut by 1 base, the J end by 3 bases, with 19 bases between. The CDR3 contains 18 residues. The germline gives CDR1 LGHNA, CDR2 YSLEER. CDR3 protein: CASSQGAGSGGIYNEQFF. CDR3 nucleotide sequence: TGCGCCAGCAGCCAAGGGGCGGGTAGCGGAGGGATCTACAATGAGCAGTTCTTC.